A selection of T cell receptor beta chains follows, all from one sample in a study of cytomegalovirus exposure and HLA in healthy donors. The table came from immunoSEQ multiplex PCR; TCRdb's copy has only in-frame clones and leaves some out. This sample has a few hundred thousand clones, with roughly 89% found just once. Material for sequencing was PBMCs. The origin of the receptors is a woman aged 18-29 years in good health and CMV-seronegative. Each CDR3 is given with its conserved first and last residue. D genes are given only for firm matches. Rows give clone size only sometimes, using once, few, many, or a class for an expanded clone.

V gene	D gene	clone size	J gene	CDR3 protein	CDR3 DNA
TRBV29-1	.	.	TRBJ1-4	CSAGHLGEKLFF	TGCAGCGCTGGACACTTGGGGGAAAAACTGTTTTTT
TRBV4-3	.	.	TRBJ2-1	CASSQDRRGWEQFF	TGCGCCAGCAGCCAAGATCGCCGGGGATGGGAGCAGTTCTTC
TRBV7-2	.	.	TRBJ2-7	CASSQQSSYEQYF	TGTGCCAGCAGTCAACAAAGCTCCTACGAGCAGTACTTC
TRBV7-8	TRBD1	.	TRBJ2-5	CASSPLGQTETQYF	TGTGCCAGCAGCCCCTTGGGACAGACAGAGACCCAGTACTTC
TRBV2	TRBD2	.	TRBJ2-1	CASSERLAGAPNEQFF	TGTGCCAGCAGTGAGCGTTTAGCGGGGGCCCCCAATGAGCAGTTCTTC
TRBV6-5	.	.	TRBJ1-2	CASSLGSGRNGYTF	TGTGCCAGCAGCCTGGGGAGCGGGCGGAATGGCTACACCTTC
TRBV28	.	.	TRBJ2-1	CASSTSSESSYNEQFF	TGTGCCAGCAGTACCTCTAGCGAGAGCTCCTACAATGAGCAGTTCTTC
TRBV6-1	TRBD1	.	TRBJ2-7	CASSESGQGAREQYF	TGTGCCAGCAGTGAAAGTGGACAGGGGGCTCGAGAGCAGTACTTC
TRBV7-2	.	.	TRBJ1-5	CASSSGTLNQPQHF	TGTGCCAGCAGCTCAGGGACACTCAATCAGCCCCAGCATTTT
TRBV27	TRBD1	.	TRBJ2-7	CASSLTGGTAREQYF	TGTGCCAGCAGTTTGACAGGGGGGACCGCTCGGGAGCAGTACTTC
TRBV27	TRBD1	.	TRBJ2-7	CASSLGDRAYEQYF	TGTGCCAGCAGTTTGGGAGACAGGGCTTACGAGCAATACTTC
TRBV19	.	few	TRBJ2-2	CASSMGQGTGELFF	TGTGCCAGTAGTATGGGGCAGGGCACCGGGGAGCTGTTTTTT
TRBV27	.	.	TRBJ2-1	CASGGGSGDSYNEQFF	TGTGCCAGCGGAGGTGGGAGCGGAGACTCCTACAATGAGCAGTTCTTC
TRBV6-5	TRBD1	.	TRBJ2-7	CASSTDRGPYEQYF	TGTGCCAGCAGTACGGACAGGGGACCCTACGAGCAGTACTTC
TRBV6-1	TRBD1	.	TRBJ1-5	CASRDRASNQPQHF	TGTGCCAGCCGTGACAGGGCTAGCAATCAGCCCCAGCATTTT
TRBV7-9	TRBD1	.	TRBJ1-1	CASSTGTGEAFF	TGTGCCAGCAGCACCGGGACAGGGGAAGCTTTCTTT
TRBV5-4	.	.	TRBJ1-6	CASSLDRLNSPLHF	TGTGCCAGCAGCTTGGACCGGTTAAATTCACCCCTCCACTTT
TRBV28	.	.	TRBJ2-7	CASSFGSQYEQYF	TGTGCCAGCAGTTTTGGCTCACAATACGAGCAGTACTTC
TRBV7-2	TRBD1	.	TRBJ1-5	CASSQTGGNQPQHF	TGTGCCAGCAGCCAGACAGGGGGCAATCAGCCCCAGCATTTT
TRBV7-3	TRBD2	.	TRBJ2-1	CASSLLAGGAEQFF	TGTGCCAGCAGCTTACTAGCGGGAGGGGCTGAGCAGTTCTTC
TRBV4-2	.	.	TRBJ1-5	CASSQGRSSNQPQHF	TGTGCCAGCAGCCAAGGTCGGTCTTCCAATCAGCCCCAGCATTTT
TRBV5-4	.	.	TRBJ2-7	CASSLGVAQGEQYF	TGTGCCAGCAGCTTGGGGGTAGCCCAAGGCGAGCAGTACTTC
TRBV29-1	.	.	TRBJ1-4	CSVASRMYEKLFF	TGCAGCGTTGCAAGCAGGATGTACGAAAAACTGTTTTTT
TRBV7-8	.	once	TRBJ1-1	CASSLYEDTEAFF	TGTGCCAGCAGCTTATACGAGGATACTGAAGCTTTCTTT
TRBV10-3	TRBD1	.	TRBJ1-5	CAISRTGIGNNQPQHF	TGTGCCATCAGTAGGACAGGGATTGGTAACAATCAGCCCCAGCATTTT
TRBV5-4	TRBD2	.	TRBJ2-1	CASSHRELAGGPNEQFF	TGTGCCAGCAGCCATCGTGAGCTAGCGGGAGGGCCGAATGAGCAGTTCTTC
TRBV7-2	.	few	TRBJ2-7	CASRLGQFVYEQYF	TGTGCCAGCAGGCTGGGACAATTCGTCTACGAGCAGTACTTC
TRBV4-1	.	.	TRBJ2-7	CASSQMAVSYEQYF	TGCGCCAGCAGCCAAATGGCAGTTTCCTACGAGCAGTACTTC
TRBV7-2	TRBD1	.	TRBJ2-5	CASSDGTGAQETQYF	TGTGCCAGCAGTGACGGGACAGGAGCCCAAGAGACCCAGTACTTC
TRBV5-6	.	.	TRBJ2-1	CASSDQLAENEQFF	TGTGCCAGCAGCGATCAACTAGCTGAGAATGAGCAGTTCTTC
TRBV13	.	.	TRBJ2-1	CASSLGSSHAKFF	TGTGCCAGCAGCTTAGGTAGCAGTCACGCAAAGTTCTTC
TRBV6-1	TRBD1	once	TRBJ1-4	CASSDWTGTLGLFF	TGTGCCAGCAGTGATTGGACAGGGACATTGGGGCTGTTTTTT
TRBV28	TRBD2	few	TRBJ2-1	CASSFSGTGSYNEQFF	TGTGCCAGCAGTTTTAGCGGGACCGGCTCCTACAATGAGCAGTTCTTC
TRBV4-1	.	.	TRBJ2-2	CASSHSGNTGELFF	TGCGCCAGCAGCCACAGCGGGAACACCGGGGAGCTGTTTTTT
TRBV4-3	.	.	TRBJ2-3	CASSQDTGDTQYF	TGCGCCAGCAGCCAAGATACAGGAGATACGCAGTATTTT
TRBV2	TRBD1	.	TRBJ1-2	CASDREPGADYGYTF	TGTGCCAGCGACAGGGAACCGGGGGCTGACTATGGCTACACCTTC
TRBV4-1	TRBD2	.	TRBJ2-7	CASSPIPGGSYEQYF	TGCGCCAGCAGCCCTATCCCGGGGGGCTCCTACGAGCAGTACTTC
TRBV6-1	TRBD2	.	TRBJ2-1	CASNPGLAGFGQFF	TGTGCCAGTAATCCGGGACTAGCGGGATTTGGGCAGTTCTTC
TRBV13	TRBD1	.	TRBJ2-2	CASSSLTGGLSNTGELFF	TGTGCCAGCAGCTCGTTGACAGGGGGCCTGTCGAACACCGGGGAGCTGTTTTTT
TRBV29-1	TRBD2	once	TRBJ2-5	CSAGHSGSETQYF	TGCAGCGCCGGCCATAGCGGGAGTGAGACCCAGTACTTC
TRBV5-4	.	.	TRBJ1-1	CASIRQYPGTEAFF	TGTGCCAGCATACGACAATATCCAGGCACTGAAGCTTTCTTT
TRBV11-1	TRBD2	.	TRBJ2-7	CASSIGTSGNYEQYF	TGTGCCAGCAGCATCGGGACTAGCGGTAACTACGAGCAGTACTTC
TRBV13	TRBD1	.	TRBJ1-5	CASSSGQGQPQHF	TGTGCCAGCAGCTCCGGACAGGGGCAGCCCCAGCATTTT
TRBV19	.	.	TRBJ2-3	CASRPVSTDTQYF	TGTGCCAGTAGACCGGTGAGCACAGATACGCAGTATTTT
TRBV21-1	.	.	TRBJ1-5	CASMGPAEGANQPQHF	TGTGCCAGCATGGGCCCGGCGGAAGGGGCGAATCAGCCCCAGCATTTT
TRBV27	TRBD1	.	TRBJ1-4	CASSSAGTDNEKLFF	TGTGCCAGCAGTTCGGCCGGGACAGATAATGAAAAACTGTTTTTT
TRBV28	TRBD2	once	TRBJ2-4	CASGGLAGAGGNIQYF	TGTGCCAGCGGGGGACTAGCGGGAGCCGGGGGAAACATTCAGTACTTC
TRBV5-1	TRBD1	.	TRBJ1-2	CASSSRDRGVEGYTF	TGCGCCAGCAGCTCCCGGGACAGGGGAGTAGAGGGCTACACCTTC
TRBV10-3	TRBD2	.	TRBJ2-7	CAISVGLADIYEQYF	TGTGCCATCAGTGTAGGTCTAGCGGATATCTACGAGCAGTACTTC
TRBV4-1	.	few	TRBJ1-2	CASSQSYRANYGYTF	TGCGCCAGCAGCCAATCTTACAGAGCTAACTATGGCTACACCTTC
TRBV7-8	TRBD2	.	TRBJ2-2	CASSLARGTGELFF	TGTGCCAGCAGCTTAGCGCGGGGGACCGGGGAGCTGTTTTTT
TRBV5-1	.	many	TRBJ2-1	CASSLRTSSYNEQFF	TGCGCCAGCAGCTTGCGCACTAGCTCCTACAATGAGCAGTTCTTC
TRBV5-1	.	few	TRBJ1-2	CASSLDLTTGPLGYTF	TGCGCCAGCAGCTTGGACCTTACCACAGGGCCCCTCGGCTACACCTTC
TRBV7-3	TRBD2	.	TRBJ2-1	CASSLTLAGGEQFF	TGTGCCAGCAGCTTAACTCTAGCGGGAGGTGAGCAGTTCTTC
TRBV28	TRBD1	few	TRBJ2-5	CASSPTGTETQYF	TGTGCCAGCAGTCCGACAGGGACAGAGACCCAGTACTTC
TRBV10-3	.	.	TRBJ2-7	CAISGRGSSYEQYF	TGTGCCATCAGTGGACGGGGTAGCTCCTACGAGCAGTACTTC
TRBV21-1	.	once	TRBJ2-7	CASTRTPKTTSSLAAQYF	TGTGCCAGCACCCGAACCCCCAAAACCACTAGCAGTCTAGCGGCGCAGTACTTC